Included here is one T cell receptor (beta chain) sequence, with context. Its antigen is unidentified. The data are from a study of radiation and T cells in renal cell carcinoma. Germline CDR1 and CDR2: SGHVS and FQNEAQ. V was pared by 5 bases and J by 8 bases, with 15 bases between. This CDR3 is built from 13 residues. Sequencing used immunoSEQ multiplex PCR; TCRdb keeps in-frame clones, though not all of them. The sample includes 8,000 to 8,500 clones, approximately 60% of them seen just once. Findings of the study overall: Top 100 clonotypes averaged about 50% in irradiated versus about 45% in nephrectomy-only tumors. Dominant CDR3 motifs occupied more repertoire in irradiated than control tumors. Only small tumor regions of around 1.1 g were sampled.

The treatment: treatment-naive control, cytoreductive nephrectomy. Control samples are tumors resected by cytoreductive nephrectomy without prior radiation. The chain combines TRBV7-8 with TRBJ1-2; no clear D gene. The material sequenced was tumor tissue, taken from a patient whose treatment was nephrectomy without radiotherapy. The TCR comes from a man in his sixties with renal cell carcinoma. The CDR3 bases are TGTGCCAGCAGCACCGCCCAGTCCGGAGGCTACACCTTC. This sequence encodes CASSTAQSGGYTF.